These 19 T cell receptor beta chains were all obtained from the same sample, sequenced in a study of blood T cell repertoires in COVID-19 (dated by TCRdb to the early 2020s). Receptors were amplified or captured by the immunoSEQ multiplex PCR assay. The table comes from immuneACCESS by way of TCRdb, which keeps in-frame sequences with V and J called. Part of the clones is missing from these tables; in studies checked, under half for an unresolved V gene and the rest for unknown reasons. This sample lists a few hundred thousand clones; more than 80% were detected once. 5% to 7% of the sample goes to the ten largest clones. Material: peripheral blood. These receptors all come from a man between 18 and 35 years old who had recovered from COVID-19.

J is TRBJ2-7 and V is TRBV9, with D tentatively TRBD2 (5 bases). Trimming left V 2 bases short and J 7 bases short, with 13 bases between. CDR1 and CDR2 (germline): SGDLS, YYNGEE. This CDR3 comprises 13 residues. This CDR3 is CASSVQEPGEQYF. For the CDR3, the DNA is TGTGCCAGCAGCGTGCAAGAACCGGGGGAGCAGTACTTC.

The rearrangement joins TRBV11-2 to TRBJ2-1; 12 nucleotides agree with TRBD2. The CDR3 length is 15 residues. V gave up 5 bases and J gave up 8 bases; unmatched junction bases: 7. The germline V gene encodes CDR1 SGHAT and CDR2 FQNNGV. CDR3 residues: CASSPRTSGVYEQFF. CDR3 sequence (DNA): TGTGCCAGCAGCCCTCGGACTAGCGGGGTTTATGAGCAGTTCTTC.

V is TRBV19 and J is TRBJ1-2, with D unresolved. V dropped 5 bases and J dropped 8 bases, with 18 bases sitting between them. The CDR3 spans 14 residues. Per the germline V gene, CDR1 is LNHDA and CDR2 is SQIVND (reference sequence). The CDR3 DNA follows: TGTGCCAGTAGTCCAGACACGAATGAGTACGGCTACACCTTC. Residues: CASSPDTNEYGYTF.

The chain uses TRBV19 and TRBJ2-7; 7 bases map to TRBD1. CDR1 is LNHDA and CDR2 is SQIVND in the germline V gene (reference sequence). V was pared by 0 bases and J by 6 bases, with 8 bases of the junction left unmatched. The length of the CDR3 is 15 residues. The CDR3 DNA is TGTGCCAGTAGTATAGAGAGGACAGGAGGATTCGAGCAGTACTTC. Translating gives CASSIERTGGFEQYF.

The CDR3 DNA reads TGTGCCAGCAGCCTTACAGACAGCAACCGAAACACCATATATTTT. This translates into CASSLTDSNRNTIYF. The chain joins TRBV3-1 (or the pseudogene TRBV3-2) to TRBJ1-3; D perhaps matches TRBD1 (5 bases). The V and J ends lost 4 bases and 5 bases respectively, with 15 bases between them. Germline CDR1 and CDR2: LGHDT and YNNKEL (reference sequence). This CDR3 has 15 amino acids.

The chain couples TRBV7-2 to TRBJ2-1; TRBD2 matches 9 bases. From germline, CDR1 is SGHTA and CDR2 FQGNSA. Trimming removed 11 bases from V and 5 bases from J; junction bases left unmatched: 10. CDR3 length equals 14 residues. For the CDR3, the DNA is TGTGCCGGCCAGGCTAGCGGGAATCACAATGAGCAGTTCTTC. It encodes CAGQASGNHNEQFF.

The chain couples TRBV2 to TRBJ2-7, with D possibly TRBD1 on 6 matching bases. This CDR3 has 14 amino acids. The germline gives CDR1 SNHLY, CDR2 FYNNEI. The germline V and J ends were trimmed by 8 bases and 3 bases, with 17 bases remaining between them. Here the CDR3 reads CASVRTEYHYEQYF. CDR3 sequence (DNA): TGTGCCAGCGTCCGGACAGAGTATCACTACGAGCAGTACTTC.

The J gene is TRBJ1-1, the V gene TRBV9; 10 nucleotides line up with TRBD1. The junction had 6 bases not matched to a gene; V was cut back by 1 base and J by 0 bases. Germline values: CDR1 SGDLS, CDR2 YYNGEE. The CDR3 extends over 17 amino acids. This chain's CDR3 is CASSVSGTGVMNTEAFF. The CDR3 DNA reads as TGTGCCAGCAGCGTATCCGGGACAGGGGTCATGAACACTGAAGCTTTCTTT.

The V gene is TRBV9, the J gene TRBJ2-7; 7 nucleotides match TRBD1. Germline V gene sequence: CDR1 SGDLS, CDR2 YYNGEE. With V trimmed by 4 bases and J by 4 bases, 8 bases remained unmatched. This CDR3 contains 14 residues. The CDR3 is CASSHSGTAYEQYF. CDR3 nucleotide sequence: TGTGCCAGCAGCCACTCTGGGACAGCTTACGAGCAGTACTTC.

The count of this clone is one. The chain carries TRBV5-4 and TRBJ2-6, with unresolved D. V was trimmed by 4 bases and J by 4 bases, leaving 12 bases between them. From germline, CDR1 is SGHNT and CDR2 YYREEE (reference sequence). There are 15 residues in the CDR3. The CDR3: CASSLPPGGANVLTF. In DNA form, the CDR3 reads TGTGCCAGCAGCCTGCCCCCTGGCGGGGCCAACGTCCTGACTTTC.

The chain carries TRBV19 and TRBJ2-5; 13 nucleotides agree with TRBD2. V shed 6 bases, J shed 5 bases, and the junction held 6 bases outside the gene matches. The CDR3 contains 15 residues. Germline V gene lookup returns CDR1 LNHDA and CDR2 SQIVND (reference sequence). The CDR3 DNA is TGTGCCAGTAGGCAGGGACTAGCGGGATTGGAGACCCAGTACTTC. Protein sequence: CASRQGLAGLETQYF.

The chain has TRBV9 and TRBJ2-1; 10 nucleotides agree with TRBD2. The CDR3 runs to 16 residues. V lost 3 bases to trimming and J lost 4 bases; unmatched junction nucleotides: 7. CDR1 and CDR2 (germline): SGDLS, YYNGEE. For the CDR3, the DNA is TGTGCCAGCAGCGCGGAAGAGCGGGGGGGTTACAATGAGCAGTTCTTC. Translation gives CASSAEERGGYNEQFF.

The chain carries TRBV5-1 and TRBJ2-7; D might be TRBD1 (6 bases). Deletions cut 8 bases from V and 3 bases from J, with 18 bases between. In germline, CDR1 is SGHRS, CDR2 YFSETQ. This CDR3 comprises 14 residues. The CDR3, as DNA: TGCGCCAGTAACCGGGACAAAATTAACTACGAGCAGTACTTC. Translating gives CASNRDKINYEQYF.

This chain's CDR3 is CASTKPSGEQYF. The CDR3 DNA follows: TGTGCCAGCACCAAACCTTCGGGCGAGCAGTACTTC. The genes are TRBV6-5 and TRBJ2-7, with D unresolved. The CDR3 is 12 amino acids. The V gene's germline CDR1 is MNHEY and CDR2 SVGAGI. V lost 7 bases, J lost 6 bases, and 13 bases lay in between.

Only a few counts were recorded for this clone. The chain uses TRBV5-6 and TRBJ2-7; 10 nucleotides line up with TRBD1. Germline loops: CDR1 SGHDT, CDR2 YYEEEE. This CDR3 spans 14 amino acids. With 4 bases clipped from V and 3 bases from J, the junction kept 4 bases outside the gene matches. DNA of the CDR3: TGTGCCAGCAGCAATCGGGACAGGGGCTACGAGCAGTACTTC. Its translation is CASSNRDRGYEQYF.

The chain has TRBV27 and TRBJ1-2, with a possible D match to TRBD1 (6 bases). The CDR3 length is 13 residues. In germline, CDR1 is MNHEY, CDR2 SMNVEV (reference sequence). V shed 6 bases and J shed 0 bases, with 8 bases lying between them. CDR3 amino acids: CASRGHSNYGYTF. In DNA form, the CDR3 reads TGTGCCAGCAGGGGACACTCTAACTATGGCTACACCTTC.

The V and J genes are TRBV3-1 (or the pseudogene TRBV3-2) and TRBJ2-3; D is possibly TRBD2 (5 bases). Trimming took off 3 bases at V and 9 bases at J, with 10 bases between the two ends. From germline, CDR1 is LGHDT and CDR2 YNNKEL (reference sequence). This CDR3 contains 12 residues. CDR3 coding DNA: TGTGCCAGCAGCCACTCCGGGGAGACGCAGTATTTT. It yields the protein CASSHSGETQYF.

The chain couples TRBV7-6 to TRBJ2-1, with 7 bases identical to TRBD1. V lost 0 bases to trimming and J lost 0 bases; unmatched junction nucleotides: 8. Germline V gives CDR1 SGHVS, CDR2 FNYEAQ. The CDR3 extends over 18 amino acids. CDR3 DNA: TGTGCCAGCAGCTTAGCCCTGGGACAGTCGAGCTCCTACAATGAGCAGTTCTTC. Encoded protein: CASSLALGQSSSYNEQFF.

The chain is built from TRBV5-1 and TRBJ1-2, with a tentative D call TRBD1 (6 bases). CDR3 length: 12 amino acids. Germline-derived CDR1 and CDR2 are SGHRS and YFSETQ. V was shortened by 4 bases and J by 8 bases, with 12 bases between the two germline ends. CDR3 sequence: CASSPNRDGYTF. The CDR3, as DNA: TGCGCCAGCAGCCCCAACAGGGACGGCTACACCTTC.